Listed below are T cell receptor beta chains from one sample, sequenced in a study of T cell responses to AZD1222 COVID-19 vaccine. The data were produced by immunoSEQ multiplex PCR, yet TCRdb's version contains in-frame clones alone and is incomplete. The sample has 95,000 to 150,000 clones; about nine tenths are singletons. Sequencing used peripheral blood, obtained on day 0 of AZD1222 vaccination. These receptors were collected from an adult in good health. Both conserved end residues are part of each CDR3. A D gene is named only where the DNA matches it firmly. Some rows have no size entry. The others give once, few or many, or a class for an expanded clone.

once	-	TRBV19	TRBJ1-1	TGTGCCAGTAGTATCTTCAAACTGAACACTGAAGCTTTCTTT	CASSIFKLNTEAFF
-	TRBD1	TRBV27	TRBJ1-2	TGTGCCAGCAGTTTATCGGGACAGGGTAGGACCTTC	CASSLSGQGRTF
-	-	TRBV3-1/TRBV3-2	TRBJ2-7	TGTGCCAGCAGCCAAGGTCCAGGGCTCTACGAGCAGTACTTC	CASSQGPGLYEQYF
-	TRBD1	TRBV6-2/TRBV6-3	TRBJ2-5	TGTGCCAGCAGCACTAAGGACAGGAACTACCAAGAGACCCAGTACTTC	CASSTKDRNYQETQYF
-	-	TRBV7-2	TRBJ1-2	TGTGCCAGCAGCTTTGGGGACGCCTATGGCTACACCTTC	CASSFGDAYGYTF
-	TRBD1	TRBV6-2/TRBV6-3	TRBJ1-2	TGTGCCAGCAGTTACTCGTTAGGGGGCGGCTATGGCTACACCTTC	CASSYSLGGGYGYTF
-	-	TRBV19	TRBJ1-5	TGTGCCAGTAGTATTCTGCTCAGGAATCAGCCCCAGCATTTT	CASSILLRNQPQHF
-	-	TRBV5-4	TRBJ1-2	TGTGCCAGCAGCCCAAGGGACCGACCCTATGGCTACACCTTC	CASSPRDRPYGYTF
-	-	TRBV29-1	TRBJ2-1	TGCAGCGTTTTATTTCTGGGGGCGCGGGGCGTTTCCTACAATGAGCAGTTCTTC	CSVLFLGARGVSYNEQFF
-	-	TRBV5-1	TRBJ1-1	TGCGCCAGCAGAAGTCAAGGAACTGAAGCTTTCTTT	CASRSQGTEAFF
few	-	TRBV19	TRBJ1-3	TGTGCCAGTAGTATATTTGGGGGCATTACCTCTGGAAACACCATATATTTT	CASSIFGGITSGNTIYF
-	-	TRBV25-1	TRBJ2-7	TGTGCCAGCAGTCCATATCTTTCTGGGGCCGAGCAGTACTTC	CASSPYLSGAEQYF
-	-	TRBV15	TRBJ1-5	TGTGCCACCAGCAGACCGCCGAGACAGGAGTTAGATCAGCCCCAGCATTTT	CATSRPPRQELDQPQHF
-	TRBD2	TRBV5-4	TRBJ2-2	TGTGCCAGCAGCACAGGACTAGCGGTCACCGGGGAGCTGTTTTTT	CASSTGLAVTGELFF
-	-	TRBV27	TRBJ1-6	TGTGCCAGCACCGGGGGGGAGGTCTATAATTCACCCCTCCACTTT	CASTGGEVYNSPLHF
-	TRBD1	TRBV30	TRBJ2-1	TGTGCCTGGAGTGTCGGACAGGGGGTGGATGAGCAGTTCTTC	CAWSVGQGVDEQFF
-	-	TRBV11-2	TRBJ2-7	TGTGCCAGCAGCTCCCGCTACGAGCAGTACTTC	CASSSRYEQYF
-	TRBD1	TRBV2	TRBJ1-5	TGTGCCAGCACCCTAGACAGGGATGCTCAGCCCCAGCATTTT	CASTLDRDAQPQHF
-	-	TRBV6-1	TRBJ2-3	TGTGCCAGCAGTGAACAATCAGATACGCAGTATTTT	CASSEQSDTQYF
-	-	TRBV25-1	TRBJ2-3	TGTGCCAGCAGTTCGGAATTCGATACGCAGTATTTT	CASSSEFDTQYF
-	-	TRBV27	TRBJ2-7	TGTGCCAGCAGTTACAAGGCCGAGTACGAGCAGTACTTC	CASSYKAEYEQYF
-	-	TRBV20-1	TRBJ1-2	TGCAGTGCTAGAACAGGCCCTGTGACCTTC	CSARTGPVTF
-	TRBD1	TRBV6-4	TRBJ2-1	TGTGCCAGCCGAGCCGGGACAGGGCCCAGGGGGGAGCAGTTCTTC	CASRAGTGPRGEQFF
-	TRBD1	TRBV5-1	TRBJ1-3	TGCGCCAGCAGCCGGGGACAGGGGGACGGAAACACCATATATTTT	CASSRGQGDGNTIYF
-	TRBD1	TRBV18	TRBJ1-4	TGTGCCAGCTCATTGGACAGGGGGAATGAAAAACTGTTTTTT	CASSLDRGNEKLFF
-	TRBD1	TRBV7-9	TRBJ2-2	TGTGCCAGCAGCCCGACAGGGTCCGGGGAGCTGTTTTTT	CASSPTGSGELFF
-	TRBD2	TRBV14	TRBJ2-7	TGTGCCAGCAGCCAAACCTGGGGGCTAGCGGGGGGAACCTACGAGCAGTACTTC	CASSQTWGLAGGTYEQYF
-	-	TRBV9	TRBJ2-2	TGTGCCAGCAGCGTAGCGGGGGGCACGAACACCGGGGAGCTGTTTTTT	CASSVAGGTNTGELFF
-	-	TRBV7-9	TRBJ1-2	TGTGCCAGCAGCTTAATGCGTAGGCTTGGCGGACCTAACTATGGCTACACCTTC	CASSLMRRLGGPNYGYTF
-	-	TRBV19	TRBJ2-1	TGTGCCAGTAGCCCCCAGGGGGGTGAGCAGTTCTTC	CASSPQGGEQFF
-	-	TRBV5-1	TRBJ2-5	TGCGCCAGCAGCTCCCCTGGGGCGGAGACCCAGTACTTC	CASSSPGAETQYF
-	-	TRBV5-1	TRBJ1-3	TGCGCCAGCAGCTTGACGCAGAGCTCTGGAAACACCATATATTTT	CASSLTQSSGNTIYF
few	TRBD1	TRBV7-9	TRBJ2-7	TGTGCCAGCAGCCTCGAACGGACAGGTCTACCCGGAGGATACGAGCAGTACTTC	CASSLERTGLPGGYEQYF
-	-	TRBV4-3	TRBJ2-7	TGCGCCAGCAGCCAAGAGAGAGGCAGGGGGGCCTACGAGCAGTACTTC	CASSQERGRGAYEQYF
-	-	TRBV12-3/TRBV12-4	TRBJ2-1	TGTGCCAGCAGTTTAAGGCAAACCAATGAGCAGTTCTTC	CASSLRQTNEQFF
-	TRBD1	TRBV5-5	TRBJ1-5	TGTGCCAGCAGCAGACGTGGGACAGGGGGCGAAGAGCCCCAGCATTTT	CASSRRGTGGEEPQHF
-	-	TRBV7-2	TRBJ2-5	TGTGCCAGCAGCTTTGGGGAAGCAGAGACCCAGTACTTC	CASSFGEAETQYF